Each of the 10 T cell receptor beta chains below was sequenced from the same sample in a study of regulatory T cells in long-lasting Graves disease (dated by TCRdb to the early 2020s). The library relied on multiplex PCR. Sequenced on an Illumina HiSeq 4000. CDR3 regions were amplified by Arm-PCR with iRepertoire HTBI primers to construct TCR beta libraries. TCRdb reanalyzed the raw reads on its own, using fastp at Q25 for trimming and MiXCR for clone calling, and kept in-frame beta chains. Every entry covers one CDR3 protein and lists the most common genes and DNA from its rows. The sample contains around 400,000 distinct CDR3 sequences, roughly a sixth of them found a single time. Of the sample, about 20% falls within the top ten clones. Interpreted using the paper, the time point label stands for: newly diagnosed GD, antithyroid drugs for less than 3 months. For both TCR sequencing and RNA sequencing, RNA was extracted from PBMCs using TRIzol.

This specimen consisted of peripheral blood mononuclear cells (PBMCs), obtained at new diagnosis, from a patient treated with antithyroid drugs. Receptors originate from a female donor with Graves disease.

Concerning this clonotype: This sequence is one base from a far larger clone and is likely a read error. V usage is TRBV7-3 and J usage is TRBJ2-7, with D unresolved. There are 12 residues in the CDR3. CDR1 is SGHTA and CDR2 is FQGTGA in the germline V gene. V gave up 6 bases and J gave up 6 bases, with 12 bases separating them. CDR3 sequence reads: CASRPLKGEQYF. The CDR3 region has the DNA TGTGCCAGCAGGCCCCTAAAGGGCGAGCAGTACTTC.

This chain joins TRBV19 and TRBJ1-5, with D perhaps TRBD1 (5 bases). V lost 6 bases and J lost 5, with 20 bases in between. CDR3 length: 16 residues. CDR1 and CDR2 from the germline V gene are LNHDA and SQIVND (reference sequence). The CDR3: CASSLWRGTRDQPQHF. The CDR3 DNA reads TGTGCCAGTAGCTTATGGAGGGGCACCCGGGATCAGCCCCAGCATTTT.

This clonotype has at least ten counts. The chain links TRBV20-1 to TRBJ2-5; 8 bases are shared with TRBD1. Trimming removed 6 bases from V and 5 bases from J; junction bases left unmatched: 5. This CDR3 comprises 12 residues. In germline, CDR1 is DFQATT, CDR2 SNEGSKA (reference sequence). CDR3 nucleotides: TGCAGTGCCACAGGGGGTGGTGAGACCCAGTACTTC. As protein: CSATGGGETQYF.

This clonotype has at least ten counts. The chain combines TRBV6-5 with TRBJ1-5; D may be TRBD1 (6 bases). Germline V gene data show CDR1 as MNHEY and CDR2 as SVGAGI. V was trimmed by 2 bases and J by 2 bases, leaving 13 bases between them. The length of the CDR3 is 16 residues. In DNA form, the CDR3 reads TGTGCCAGCAGTTACCGGGACAACTCGGGCAATCAGCCCCAGCATTTT. It encodes CASSYRDNSGNQPQHF.

There are many counts of this clonotype. The chain has TRBV27 and TRBJ2-5; the D gene is possibly TRBD1 (5 bases). The ends were cut back, 3 bases at V and 2 bases at J, with 10 bases in the middle. Per the germline V gene, CDR1 is MNHEY and CDR2 is SMNVEV (reference sequence). This CDR3 has 14 amino acids. The CDR3 spells CASSFSGPQETQYF. In nucleotides, the CDR3 is TGTGCCAGCAGTTTCTCAGGGCCTCAAGAGACCCAGTACTTC.

There are many counts of this clonotype. The rearrangement uses TRBV12-3 or TRBV12-4 and TRBJ1-2, with 7 bases identical to TRBD1. Trimming took 7 bases from V and 7 from J; bases not matched to a gene: 3. This CDR3 has 11 amino acids. The CDR3 nucleotides are TGTGCCAGCAAATACAGGGGTGGCTACACCTTC. It codes for CASKYRGGYTF.

This clonotype came up many times. The V and J genes are TRBV5-1 and TRBJ1-2, with TRBD1 as a possible D gene (6 bases). Germline CDR1 is SGHRS and CDR2 is YFSETQ. The CDR3 covers 15 residues. Between the trimmed V and J ends, which lost 3 bases and 4 bases, there was a span of 16 bases. The CDR3 here is CASSSETGGRYGYTF. For the CDR3, the DNA is TGCGCCAGCAGCTCTGAAACTGGGGGCCGCTATGGCTACACCTTC. The full variable domain, with the rest looked up from reference TRBV5-1 and TRBJ1-2, is KAGVTQTPRYLIKTRGQQVTLSCSPISGHRSVSWYQQTPGQGLQFLFEYFSETQRNKGNFPGRFSGRQFSNSRSEMNVSTLELGDSALYLCASSSETGGRYGYTFGSGTRLTVV.

This clonotype has a handful of counts. This chain connects TRBV6-5 to TRBJ2-3, with D maybe TRBD1 (6 bases). This CDR3 is 16 amino acids long. Germline CDR1 and CDR2: MNHEY and SVGAGI. V was shortened by 2 bases and J by 0 bases, with 12 bases between the two germline ends. The CDR3 nucleotides read TGTGCCAGCAGTTACGTGGGGGCTCGGAGCACAGATACGCAGTATTTT. Residues: CASSYVGARSTDTQYF.

This clonotype was observed at least ten times. The chain employs TRBV15 and TRBJ1-2; D gene ambiguous. The V gene's germline CDR1 is LNHNV and CDR2 YYDKDF (reference sequence). The V end was cut by 0 bases, the J end by 3 bases, with 14 bases between. This CDR3 region has 16 residues. CDR3 region: CATSRDAASAHYGYTF. The CDR3 region has the DNA TGTGCCACCAGCAGAGATGCGGCCTCCGCCCACTATGGCTACACCTTC. Drawing the rest from reference TRBV15 and TRBJ1-2, the complete variable domain is DAMVIQNPRYQVTQFGKPVTLSCSQTLNHNVMYWYQQKSSQAPKLLFHYYDKDFNNEADTPDNFQSRRPNTSFCFLDIRSPGLGDTAMYLCATSRDAASAHYGYTFGSGTRLTVV.

Points on this clonotype: Relative to the germline gene, one junction end is altered; a read error may explain this. V usage is TRBV11-1 and J usage is TRBJ2-1; TRBD2 agrees at 14 bases. Germline loops: CDR1 SGHAT, CDR2 FQDESV (reference sequence). The CDR3 contains 15 residues. CDR3 DNA: TGCGCCAGCAGCTGGGGACTAGCGGGAGCGGATGAGCAGTTCTTC. Protein: CASSWGLAGADEQFF.